This TCR beta chain was captured in a study of CD8 T cells in Susac syndrome (dated by TCRdb to between 2019 and 2020). Looking at the study overall: Whether CD8+ T cell activation and differentiation in Susac syndrome was antigen driven was tested using repertoire sequencing.

Paper-wide results and their limitations: The study acknowledged that relatively few individuals were included in the TCR sequencing and HLA analysis.

Peripheral blood CD8+ and CD4+ T cells from healthy donors, Susac syndrome patients and multiple sclerosis patients were profiled using high-throughput TCR beta sequencing. The multiple sclerosis controls were treatment-naive patients whose relapsing-remitting disease, either stable or active, fulfilled the revised McDonald criteria. Bulk CD8+ and CD4+ T cells were purified by magnetic negative isolation, whereas CD8+ TEMRA cells were enriched by FACS. Blood was collected in EDTA tubes and processed within 24 hours, with PBMCs isolated through density gradient centrifugation. PBMCs intended for TCR sequencing were frozen in liquid nitrogen and were later thawed in a 37 degrees C water bath. A purity of at least 90% was achieved for sorted or isolated CD4+, CD8+ and CD8+ TEMRA cells. The CDR3 has 14 amino acids, counting the end cysteine and phenylalanine. Of all the DNA, just the CDR3 is kept, 42 bases in frame from base 1. Cut back by 4 bases and 6 bases, the V and J ends lie 16 bases apart. CDR1 and CDR2, per the germline V gene, are SGDLS and YYNGEE.

RNA was extracted with the RNeasy kit and roughly 0.5 to 1 ug was reverse transcribed using random hexamers. TCR beta CDR3 regions were amplified with the immunoSEQ multiplex PCR assay covering 54 Vbeta and 13 Jbeta segments. Bias from PCR amplification was corrected by using a synthetic template baseline for primer optimization and for computational correction. The authors processed their data as follows. Only productive sequences were kept, with reads annotated to V, D and J genes according to IMGT and analyzed in immunoSEQ Analyzer. Clonality was computed as one minus Shannon entropy normalized by log2 of the number of productive unique sequences. Public and private clones were assessed among the 100 most prevalent clones of each patient and control. A clone was defined as Susac-specific if it was absent from the healthy and MS cohorts, from about 1,100 published viral clones and from other ImmuneACCESS disease sequences. TCRdb reprocessed the public reads (quality trimming at Q25 with fastp, clone calling with MiXCR) and kept in-frame beta chains. Under each unique CDR3 protein, matching rows form one entry showing the most common genes and DNA. The V and J calls were not made by the authors but by TCRdb's processing. The sample records about 140,000 distinct CDR3 sequences, 95% of which are singletons. The top ten constitute about 0.11% of the sample.

With regard to this clonotype: Its antigen remains unidentified. Nothing much larger sits one base from this clone, and base qualities are not available.

The receptor chain draws on TRBV9 and TRBJ1-1; perhaps TRBD1 is the D gene, with 5 bases matching. The TCR was taken from a human donor with multiple sclerosis. Sequencing was done on a sample of CD4+ T cells from PBMCs. The base sequence is TGTGCCAGCAGCCTAAGCGGGCAGGGTGCTGAAGCTTTCTTT. It translates to CASSLSGQGAEAFF.